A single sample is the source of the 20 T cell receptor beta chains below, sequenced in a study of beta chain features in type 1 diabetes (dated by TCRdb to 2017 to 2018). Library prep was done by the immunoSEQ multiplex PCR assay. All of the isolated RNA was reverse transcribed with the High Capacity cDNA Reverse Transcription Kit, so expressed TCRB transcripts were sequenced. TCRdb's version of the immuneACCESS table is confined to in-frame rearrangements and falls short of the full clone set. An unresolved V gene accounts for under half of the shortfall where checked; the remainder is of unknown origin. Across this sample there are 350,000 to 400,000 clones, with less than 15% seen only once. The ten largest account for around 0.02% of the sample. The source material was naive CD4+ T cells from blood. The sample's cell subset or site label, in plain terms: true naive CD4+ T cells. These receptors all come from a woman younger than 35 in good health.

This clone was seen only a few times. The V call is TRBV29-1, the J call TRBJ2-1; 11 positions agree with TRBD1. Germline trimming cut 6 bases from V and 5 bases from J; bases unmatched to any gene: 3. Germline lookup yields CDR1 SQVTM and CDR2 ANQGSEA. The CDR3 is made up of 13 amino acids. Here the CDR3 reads CSVDRGPNNEQFF. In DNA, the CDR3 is TGCAGCGTGGACAGGGGGCCTAACAATGAGCAGTTCTTC.

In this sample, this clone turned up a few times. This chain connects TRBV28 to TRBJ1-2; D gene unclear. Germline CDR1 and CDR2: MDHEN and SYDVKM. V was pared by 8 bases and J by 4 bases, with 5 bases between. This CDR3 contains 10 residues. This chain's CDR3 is CASGPYGYTF. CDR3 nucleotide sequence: TGTGCCAGCGGCCCCTATGGCTACACCTTC.

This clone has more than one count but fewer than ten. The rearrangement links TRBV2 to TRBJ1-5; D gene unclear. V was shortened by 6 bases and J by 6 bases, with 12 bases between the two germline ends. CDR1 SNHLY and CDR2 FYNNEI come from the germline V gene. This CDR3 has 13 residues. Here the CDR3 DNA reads TGTGCCAGCAGGGGTCTAGGGAGTCAGCCCCAGCATTTT. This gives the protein CASRGLGSQPQHF.

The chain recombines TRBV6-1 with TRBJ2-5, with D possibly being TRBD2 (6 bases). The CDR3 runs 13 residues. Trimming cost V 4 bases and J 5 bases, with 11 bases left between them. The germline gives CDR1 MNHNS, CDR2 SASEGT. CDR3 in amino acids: CASSGGRWETQYF. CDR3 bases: TGTGCCAGCAGTGGGGGGAGGTGGGAGACCCAGTACTTC.

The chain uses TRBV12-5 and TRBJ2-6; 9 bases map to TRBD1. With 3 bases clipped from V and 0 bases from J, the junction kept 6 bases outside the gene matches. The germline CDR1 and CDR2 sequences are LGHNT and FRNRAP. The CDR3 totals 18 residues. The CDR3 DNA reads TGTGCTAGTGGTTTTATGACAGGGGGGATCTCTGGGGCCAACGTCCTGACTTTC. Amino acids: CASGFMTGGISGANVLTF.

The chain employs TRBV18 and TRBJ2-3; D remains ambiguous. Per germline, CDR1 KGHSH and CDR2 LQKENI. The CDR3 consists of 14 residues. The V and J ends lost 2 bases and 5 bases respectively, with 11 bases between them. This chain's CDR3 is CASSPEQYGDTQYF. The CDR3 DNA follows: TGTGCCAGCTCACCAGAACAGTACGGAGATACGCAGTATTTT.

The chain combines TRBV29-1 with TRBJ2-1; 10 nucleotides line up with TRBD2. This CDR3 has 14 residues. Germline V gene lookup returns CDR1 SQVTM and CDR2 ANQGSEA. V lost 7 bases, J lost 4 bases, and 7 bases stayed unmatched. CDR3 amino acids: CSALAGAGYNEQFF. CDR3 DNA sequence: TGCAGCGCTCTAGCGGGGGCGGGATACAATGAGCAGTTCTTC.

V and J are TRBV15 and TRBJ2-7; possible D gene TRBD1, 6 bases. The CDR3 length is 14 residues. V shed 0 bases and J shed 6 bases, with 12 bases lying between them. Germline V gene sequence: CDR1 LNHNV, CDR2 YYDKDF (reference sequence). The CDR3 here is CATSRDFIGGEQYF. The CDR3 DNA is TGTGCCACCAGCAGAGATTTCATAGGGGGCGAGCAGTACTTC.

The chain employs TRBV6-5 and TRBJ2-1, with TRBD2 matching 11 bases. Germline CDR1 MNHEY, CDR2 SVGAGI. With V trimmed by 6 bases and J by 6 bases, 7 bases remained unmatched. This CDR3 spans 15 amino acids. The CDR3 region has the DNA TGTGCCAGCAGCCGAACTAGCGGGAGTGCCAATGAGCAGTTCTTC. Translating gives CASSRTSGSANEQFF.

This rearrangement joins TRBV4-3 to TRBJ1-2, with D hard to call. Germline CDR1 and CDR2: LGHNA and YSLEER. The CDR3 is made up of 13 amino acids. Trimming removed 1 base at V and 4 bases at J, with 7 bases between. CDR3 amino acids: CASSQAKPYGYTF. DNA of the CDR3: TGCGCCAGCAGCCAAGCCAAGCCCTATGGCTACACCTTC.

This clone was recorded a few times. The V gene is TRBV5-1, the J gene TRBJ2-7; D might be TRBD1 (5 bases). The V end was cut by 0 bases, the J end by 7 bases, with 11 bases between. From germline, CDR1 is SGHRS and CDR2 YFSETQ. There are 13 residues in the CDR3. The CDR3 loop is CASSLAGIPEQYF. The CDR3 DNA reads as TGCGCCAGCAGCTTGGCAGGGATACCGGAGCAGTACTTC.

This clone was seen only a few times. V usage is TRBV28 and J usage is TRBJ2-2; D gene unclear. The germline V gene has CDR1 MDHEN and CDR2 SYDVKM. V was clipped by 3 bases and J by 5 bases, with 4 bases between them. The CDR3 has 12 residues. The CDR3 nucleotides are TGTGCCAGCAGTTTGAGGACCGGGGAGCTGTTTTTT. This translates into CASSLRTGELFF. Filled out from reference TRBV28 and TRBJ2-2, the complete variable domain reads DVKVTQSSRYLVKRTGEKVFLECVQDMDHENMFWYRQDPGLGLRLIYFSYDVKMKEKGDIPEGYSVSREKKERFSLILESASTNQTSMYLCASSLRTGELFFGEGSRLTVL.

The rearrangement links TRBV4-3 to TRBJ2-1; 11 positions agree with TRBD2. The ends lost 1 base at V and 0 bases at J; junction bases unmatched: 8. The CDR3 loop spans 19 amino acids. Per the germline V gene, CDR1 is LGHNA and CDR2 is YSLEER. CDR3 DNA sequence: TGCGCCAGCAGCCAAGTGAGACTAGCGGGATCGAGCTCCTACAATGAGCAGTTCTTC. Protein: CASSQVRLAGSSSYNEQFF.

The CDR3 region is CASSVSWGVNTEAFF. CDR3 DNA: TGTGCCAGCAGTGTCTCTTGGGGAGTGAACACTGAAGCTTTCTTT. The chain links TRBV6-5 to TRBJ1-1; D not certain. Germline CDR1 and CDR2: MNHEY and SVGAGI. The CDR3 consists of 15 residues. Trimming took 5 bases from V and 0 from J, leaving 13 bases between them.

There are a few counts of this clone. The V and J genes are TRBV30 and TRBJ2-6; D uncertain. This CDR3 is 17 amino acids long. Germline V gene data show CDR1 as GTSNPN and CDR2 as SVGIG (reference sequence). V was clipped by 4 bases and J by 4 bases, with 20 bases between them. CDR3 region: CAWTLARSYTGANVLTF. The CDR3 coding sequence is TGTGCCTGGACCCTTGCGCGGAGCTACACAGGGGCCAACGTCCTGACTTTC.

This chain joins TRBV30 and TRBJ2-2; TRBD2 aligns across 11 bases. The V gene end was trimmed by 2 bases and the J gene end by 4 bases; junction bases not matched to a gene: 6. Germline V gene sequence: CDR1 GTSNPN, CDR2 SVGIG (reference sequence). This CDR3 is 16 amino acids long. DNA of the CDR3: TGTGCCTGGAGTTTACTAGCGGGAGATGGCACCGGGGAGCTGTTTTTT. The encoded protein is CAWSLLAGDGTGELFF.

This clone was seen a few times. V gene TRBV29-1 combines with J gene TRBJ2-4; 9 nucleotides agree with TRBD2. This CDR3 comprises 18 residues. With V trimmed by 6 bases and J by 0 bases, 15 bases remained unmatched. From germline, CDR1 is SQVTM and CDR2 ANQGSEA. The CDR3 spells CSVLRGLALPLAKNIQYF. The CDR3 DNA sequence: TGCAGCGTGCTGAGGGGACTAGCCCTTCCTCTAGCCAAAAACATTCAGTACTTC. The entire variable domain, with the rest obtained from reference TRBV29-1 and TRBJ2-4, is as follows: SAVISQKPSRDICQRGTSLTIQCQVDSQVTMMFWYRQQPGQSLTLIATANQGSEATYESGFVIDKFPISRPNLTFSTLTVSNMSPEDSSIYLCSVLRGLALPLAKNIQYFGAGTRLSVL.

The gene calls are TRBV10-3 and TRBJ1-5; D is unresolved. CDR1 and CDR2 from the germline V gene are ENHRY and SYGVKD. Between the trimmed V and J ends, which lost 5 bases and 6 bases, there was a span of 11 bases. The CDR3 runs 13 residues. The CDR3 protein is CAISQEGGQPQHF. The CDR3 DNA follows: TGTGCCATCAGTCAGGAGGGCGGTCAGCCCCAGCATTTT.

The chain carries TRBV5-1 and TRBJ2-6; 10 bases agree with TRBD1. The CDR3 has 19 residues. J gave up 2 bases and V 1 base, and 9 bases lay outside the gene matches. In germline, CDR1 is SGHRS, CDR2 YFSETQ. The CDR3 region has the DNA TGCGCCAGCAGCTTGCTCCGGGACAGGGGACAACCTGGGGCCAACGTCCTGACTTTC. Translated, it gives CASSLLRDRGQPGANVLTF.

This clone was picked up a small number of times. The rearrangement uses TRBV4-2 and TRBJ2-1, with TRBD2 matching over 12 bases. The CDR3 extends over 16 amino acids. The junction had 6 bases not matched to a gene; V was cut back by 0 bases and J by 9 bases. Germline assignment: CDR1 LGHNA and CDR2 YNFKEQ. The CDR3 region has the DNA TGTGCCAGCAGCCAAGATGTGACTAGCGGGAGTGGTGAGCAGTTCTTC. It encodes CASSQDVTSGSGEQFF.